Below, 3 T cell receptor beta chains from the same sample are listed, as sequenced in a study of blood T cell repertoires in COVID-19. Method: immunoSEQ multiplex PCR; TCRdb's copy keeps in-frame clones and lacks some. This table holds 180,000 or so clones, around 91% found once. The sequencing sample was made of peripheral blood. The origin of the receptors is a man aged 50 or older with acute or convalescent COVID-19.

The chain is built from TRBV3-1 (or the pseudogene TRBV3-2) and TRBJ1-4, with 7 positions matching TRBD1. This CDR3 comprises 15 residues. J was trimmed by 7 bases and V by 4 bases; bases with no gene match: 9. Per the germline V gene, CDR1 is LGHDT and CDR2 is YNNKEL (reference sequence). The DNA for the CDR3 is TGTGCCAGCAGCCTTCCAGGGGGAACGACTGAAAAACTGTTTTTT. Translation: CASSLPGGTTEKLFF.

J is TRBJ1-4 and V is TRBV3-1 (or the pseudogene TRBV3-2), with TRBD1 as a possible D gene (6 bases). The ends were cut back, 4 bases at V and 0 bases at J, with 12 bases in the middle. The CDR3 sequence is 16 residues long. Germline V gene sequence: CDR1 LGHDT, CDR2 YNNKEL (reference sequence). The CDR3 protein is CASSRLGGPTNEKLFF. In nucleotides, the CDR3 is TGTGCCAGCAGCCGCCTAGGGGGTCCAACTAATGAAAAACTGTTTTTT.

The V call is TRBV7-3, the J call TRBJ2-2; TRBD2 agrees at 9 bases. Germline V CDR1 and CDR2: SGHTA, FQGTGA. V trimming: 2 bases; J trimming: 6 bases; junction bases outside the gene matches: 7. The CDR3 extends over 16 amino acids. CDR3: CASSLVAGTSPGELFF. The CDR3 region has the DNA TGTGCCAGCAGCTTAGTCGCCGGGACTAGCCCCGGGGAGCTGTTTTTT.